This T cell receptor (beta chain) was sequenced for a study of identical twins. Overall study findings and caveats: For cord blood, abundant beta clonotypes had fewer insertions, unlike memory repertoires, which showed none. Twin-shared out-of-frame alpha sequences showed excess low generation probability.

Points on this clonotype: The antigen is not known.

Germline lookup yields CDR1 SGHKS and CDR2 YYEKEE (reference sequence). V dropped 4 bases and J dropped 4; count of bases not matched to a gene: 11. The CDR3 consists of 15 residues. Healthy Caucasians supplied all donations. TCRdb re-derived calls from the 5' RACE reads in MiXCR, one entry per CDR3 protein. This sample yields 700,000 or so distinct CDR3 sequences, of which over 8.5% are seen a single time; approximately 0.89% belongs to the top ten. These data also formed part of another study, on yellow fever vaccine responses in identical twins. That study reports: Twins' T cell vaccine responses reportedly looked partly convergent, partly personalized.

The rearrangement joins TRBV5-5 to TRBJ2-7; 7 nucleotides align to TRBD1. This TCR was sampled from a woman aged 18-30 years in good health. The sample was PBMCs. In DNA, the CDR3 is TGTGCCAGCAGCGGGTACAGGGGAATTATATACGAGCAGTACTTC. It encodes CASSGYRGIIYEQYF.